This T cell receptor (beta chain) was captured in a study of patients and donors after allogeneic stem cell transplantation. This clonotype was detected a few times. MiXCR was run by TCRdb on the RT-PCR reads, yielding one entry per CDR3 protein. The sample lists hundreds of thousands of distinct CDR3 sequences; approximately 16% were seen once. Deletions cut 4 bases from V and 5 bases from J, with 12 bases between. The germline V gene has CDR1 GTSNPN and CDR2 SVGIG (reference sequence). The CDR3 contains 13 residues. Sequencing was carried out using blood, either unsorted or a sorted T cell fraction (not recorded which). This TCR was recovered from a human donor who was either an allogeneic HSCT recipient or a stem cell or donor lymphocyte infusion donor (not recorded which). It is not recorded whose cells these are; they may come from a transplant donor. This sequence joins TRBV30 and TRBJ2-1, with D unresolved. The CDR3 DNA reads TGTGCCTGGAAGTCCCTTGTGGACAATGAGCAGTTCTTC. It encodes CAWKSLVDNEQFF.